These 5 T cell receptor beta chains were all obtained from the same sample, sequenced in a study of blood T cells in healthy people across ages. A sample-barcoded 5' primer and a J-beta primer mix were used in a second PCR of roughly 7 to 11 cycles. TCRdb reprocessed the 5' RACE reads with MiXCR, giving one entry per CDR3 protein. The sample shows 550,000 to 750,000 distinct CDR3 sequences, roughly 20% of them seen only once. Sequences were obtained from blood. These receptors were collected from a man in his 70s in good health.

The CDR3 reads CASSLDPLAGASSYNEQFF. The CDR3 DNA reads TGTGCCAGCAGCTTAGATCCACTAGCGGGAGCGAGCTCCTACAATGAGCAGTTCTTC. The chain recombines TRBV11-2 with TRBJ2-1; 11 bases line up with TRBD2. CDR1 and CDR2 (germline): SGHAT, FQNNGV. The CDR3 loop spans 19 amino acids. V lost 0 bases to trimming and J lost 0 bases; unmatched junction nucleotides: 7.

The rearrangement links TRBV6-5 to TRBJ2-3, with 7 bases fitting TRBD1. CDR1 and CDR2 from the germline V gene are MNHEY and SVGAGI. V shed 0 bases, J shed 0 bases, and the junction held 3 bases outside the gene matches. This CDR3 contains 16 residues. The chain's CDR3 is CASSYSGTVSTDTQYF. CDR3 in DNA: TGTGCCAGCAGTTACTCAGGGACAGTCAGCACAGATACGCAGTATTTT.

The V gene is TRBV6-6, the J gene TRBJ2-5; D might be TRBD1 (5 bases). Per the germline V gene, CDR1 is MNHNY and CDR2 is SVGAGI (reference sequence). Trimming took off 5 bases at V and 7 bases at J, with 17 bases between the two ends. CDR3 length: 14 residues. The CDR3 is CASSLNPQGRTQYF. The CDR3 DNA reads TGTGCCAGCAGTCTTAATCCCCAGGGTCGGACCCAGTACTTC.

A few counts support this clonotype. V gene TRBV2 combines with J gene TRBJ2-2; D is unresolved. This CDR3 is 14 amino acids long. V was trimmed by 6 bases and J by 0 bases, leaving 8 bases between them. Germline-derived CDR1 and CDR2 are SNHLY and FYNNEI. This CDR3 is CASRENANTGELFF. The CDR3 DNA reads as TGTGCCAGCAGGGAGAACGCGAACACCGGGGAGCTGTTTTTT.

Of note for this clonotype: A read error may produce the germline difference seen at one junction end. The rearrangement joins TRBV28 to TRBJ2-5; 7 nucleotides match TRBD1. The CDR3 extends over 15 amino acids. From germline, CDR1 is MDHEN and CDR2 SYDVKM. The CDR3 spells CASSFDDRENNERFF. CDR3 in DNA: TGTGCCAGCAGTTTCGATGACAGGGAAAACAATGAGCGGTTCTTC.